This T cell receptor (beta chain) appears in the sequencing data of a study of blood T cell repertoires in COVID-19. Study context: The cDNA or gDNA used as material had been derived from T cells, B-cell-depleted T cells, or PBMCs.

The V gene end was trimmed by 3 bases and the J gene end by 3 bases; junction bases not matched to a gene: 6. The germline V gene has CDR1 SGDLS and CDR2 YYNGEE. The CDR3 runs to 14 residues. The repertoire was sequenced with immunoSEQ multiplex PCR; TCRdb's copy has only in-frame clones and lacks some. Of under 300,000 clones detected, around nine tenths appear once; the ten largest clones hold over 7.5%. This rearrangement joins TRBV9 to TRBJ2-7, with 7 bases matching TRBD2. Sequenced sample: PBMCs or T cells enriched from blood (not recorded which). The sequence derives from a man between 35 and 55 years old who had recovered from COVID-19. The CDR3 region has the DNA TGTGCCAGCAGCGCTGCAGGCGGGAGCTACGAGCAGTACTTC. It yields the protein CASSAAGGSYEQYF.